A selection of T cell receptor beta chains follows, all from one sample in a study of radiotherapy plus CTLA-4 blockade in lung cancer. Libraries were prepared by immunoSEQ multiplex PCR; TCRdb keeps only in-frame clonotypes and omits some of them. Among approximately 45,000 clones listed, roughly 60% were seen once. The sequenced sample was peripheral blood, obtained from a patient treated with radiotherapy plus ipilimumab. The receptor set was obtained from a human donor with non-small cell lung cancer who had a partial response to radiotherapy plus ipilimumab. Each CDR3 is given with its conserved first and last residue. D genes are given only for firm matches. Clone size, where shown, is once, few, many, or a class for clones that have expanded.

V	J	size	D	DNA	CDR3
TRBV11-2	TRBJ2-1	-	TRBD1	TGTGCCAGCAGCTTACGGGACAGGGAATACAATGAGCAGTTCTTC	CASSLRDREYNEQFF
TRBV19	TRBJ2-1	few	TRBD2	TGTGCCACCCAAAGGAGGGCTAGCGGGGGGGCCTCGGTCAATGAGCAGTTCTTC	CATQRRASGGASVNEQFF
TRBV7-6	TRBJ2-3	-	TRBD2	TGTGCCAGCAGCTTAGTGGCGGGAGGGAGCACAGATACGCAGTATTTT	CASSLVAGGSTDTQYF
TRBV5-1	TRBJ2-2	-	-	TGCGCCAGCGGACAGTTCGATAACACCGGGGAGCTGTTTTTT	CASGQFDNTGELFF
TRBV19	TRBJ2-5	-	-	TGTGCCAGTAGTATCGTAGGGGAAGAGACCCAGTACTTC	CASSIVGEETQYF
TRBV9	TRBJ1-3	-	TRBD1	TGTGCCAGCAGCGTAGGCGGACAGGGAGGAGGAAACACCATATATTTT	CASSVGGQGGGNTIYF
TRBV19	TRBJ1-5	few	TRBD1	TGTGCCAGTAGTACGACGGACAGGGCGGTTTATAGCAATCAGCCCCAGCATTTT	CASSTTDRAVYSNQPQHF
TRBV19	TRBJ2-2	-	-	TGTGCCAGTAGTAGGTTATCCGTCAGCACCGGGGAGCTGTTTTTT	CASSRLSVSTGELFF
TRBV7-6	TRBJ2-1	-	TRBD2	TGTGCCAGCAGACCGGGACTAGCGGGATATGAGCAGTTCTTC	CASRPGLAGYEQFF
TRBV10-3	TRBJ2-3	-	-	TGTGCCATCAGTGAGTCGGGCAATCGGGATACGCAGTATTTT	CAISESGNRDTQYF
TRBV27	TRBJ1-5	-	-	TGTGCCAGCAGTTTAAGGCCCGGGGGGGACCAGCCCCAGCATTTT	CASSLRPGGDQPQHF
TRBV5-1	TRBJ2-7	-	-	TGCGCCAGCAGAACCGACGGGGTAGGGACCTACGAGCAGTACTTC	CASRTDGVGTYEQYF
TRBV5-1	TRBJ2-5	few	-	TGCGCCAGCAGACCAAACATGGAGACCCAGTACTTC	CASRPNMETQYF
TRBV15	TRBJ2-3	few	TRBD2	TGTGCCACCAGCAGCGAACGGGGGGGCTGGTATACGCAGTATTTT	CATSSERGGWYTQYF
TRBV18	TRBJ2-2	-	TRBD2	TGTGCCAGCTCACCACACGGGGGGGGCTACACCGGGGAGCTGTTTTTT	CASSPHGGGYTGELFF
TRBV4-2	TRBJ2-3	-	TRBD2	TGTGCCAGCAGCCAAGCCCTGACCGGGACTAGCCCCACAGATACGCAGTATTTT	CASSQALTGTSPTDTQYF
TRBV18	TRBJ2-3	-	TRBD1	TGTGCCAGCTCACTAGGGACAGGGGAAGGCACAGATACGCAGTATTTT	CASSLGTGEGTDTQYF